The 20 T cell receptor beta chains in this list originate from one sample, sequenced in a study of response to subunit inactivated influenza vaccine. TCRdb ran MiXCR on the RT-PCR reads and lists one entry per CDR3 protein. The sample includes around 520,000 distinct CDR3 sequences, less than 30% of them seen just once. Specimen: CD4+ T cells sorted from PBMCs, collected about 5 days after vaccination. The receptor set was obtained from a man aged 50 to 59 who received an inactivated influenza vaccine.

V usage is TRBV7-9 and J usage is TRBJ2-1, with a weak D call TRBD1 (5 bases). Germline CDR1 reads SEHNR; CDR2 reads FQNEAQ (reference sequence). V lost 4 bases to trimming and J lost 10 bases, with 17 bases between them. This CDR3 region has 14 residues. As DNA, the CDR3 is TGTGCCAGCAGCTCATTAGGGGTCGGGCAGGAGCAGTTCTTC. Translated: CASSSLGVGQEQFF.

The genes are TRBV7-3 and TRBJ2-7; D is undetermined. Deletions cut 1 base from V and 6 bases from J, with 13 bases between. This CDR3 has 14 residues. Germline values: CDR1 SGHTA, CDR2 FQGTGA. The CDR3 DNA reads TGTGCCAGCAGCTTAAGTGGAGATAGCTCCGAGCAGTACTTC. It is translated as CASSLSGDSSEQYF.

This clonotype turned up a few times. CDR3 nucleotide sequence: TGTGCCATCAGTGCGACTAGCGGCACAGATACGCAGTATTTT. This translates into CAISATSGTDTQYF. V and J are TRBV10-3 and TRBJ2-3; 8 bases line up with TRBD2. The germline V gene encodes CDR1 ENHRY and CDR2 SYGVKD. The CDR3 is 14 residues long. V lost 4 bases, J lost 1 base, and 1 base stayed unmatched.

This clonotype has only a few counts. V is TRBV11-2 and J is TRBJ2-1; 12 bases map to TRBD2. Trimming took 5 bases from V and 7 from J; bases not matched to a gene: 3. The CDR3 spans 14 residues. Germline V CDR1 and CDR2: SGHAT, FQNNGV. In DNA, the CDR3 is TGTGCCAGCAGCCCTAGCGGGGGGGCAAATGAGCAGTTCTTC. Its translation: CASSPSGGANEQFF.

The chain has TRBV27 and TRBJ2-5; 11 nucleotides agree with TRBD2. V shed 5 bases and J 5 bases; nucleotides not matched to a gene: 10. Germline lookup yields CDR1 MNHEY and CDR2 SMNVEV (reference sequence). The CDR3 is made up of 16 amino acids. The CDR3 sequence is CASSRLASGGPETQYF. CDR3 in DNA: TGTGCCAGCAGTCGCTTGGCTAGCGGGGGGCCGGAGACCCAGTACTTC.

The chain couples TRBV20-1 to TRBJ2-3; the D is unclear. There are 11 residues in the CDR3. V dropped 0 bases and J dropped 14 bases, with 12 bases sitting between them. The germline gives CDR1 DFQATT, CDR2 SNEGSKA (reference sequence). The CDR3 spells CSARDFPLVYF. CDR3 coding DNA: TGCAGTGCTAGAGATTTTCCCCTGGTGTATTTT.

The V and J genes are TRBV12-3 or TRBV12-4 and TRBJ2-7; D perhaps matches TRBD1 (6 bases). The CDR3 is 15 residues long. V was pared by 6 bases and J by 2 bases, with 17 bases between. CDR3 nucleotide sequence: TGTGCCAGCAGCCGGACGGACAGAAGGGCCTACGAGCAGTACTTC. This translates into CASSRTDRRAYEQYF.

The V call is TRBV7-3, the J call TRBJ2-3; no definite D call. Germline values: CDR1 SGHTA, CDR2 FQGTGA. Trimming removed 2 bases from V and 1 base from J, with 16 bases in between. CDR3 length equals 17 residues. This CDR3 is CASSLVLGPPGTDTQYF. CDR3 in DNA: TGTGCCAGCAGCTTAGTATTGGGCCCCCCGGGCACAGATACGCAGTATTTT. Complete variable domain (other parts from reference TRBV7-3 and TRBJ2-3): GAGVSQTPSNKVTEKGKYVELRCDPISGHTALYWYRQSLGQGPEFLIYFQGTGAADDSGLPNDRFFAVRPEGSVSTLKIQRTERGDSAVYLCASSLVLGPPGTDTQYFGPGTRLTVL.

This clonotype was counted only a few times. The chain joins TRBV20-1 to TRBJ2-1, with 8 positions matching TRBD1. The V segment lost 6 bases and the J segment 3 bases; nucleotides outside the gene matches: 4. The germline gives CDR1 DFQATT, CDR2 SNEGSKA (reference sequence). The CDR3 extends over 13 amino acids. CDR3 region: CSAPGQVYNEQFF. For the CDR3, the DNA is TGCAGTGCCCCGGGACAGGTCTACAATGAGCAGTTCTTC.

The chain uses TRBV12-3 or TRBV12-4 and TRBJ1-2; maybe TRBD1 (6 bases). The CDR3 covers 12 residues. The V end lost 5 bases, the J end lost 4 bases, and 8 bases lay between the germline ends. The DNA for the CDR3 is TGTGCCAGCAGTCAGGGGTTCTATGGCTACACCTTC. Translation: CASSQGFYGYTF.

V usage is TRBV7-9 and J usage is TRBJ1-2, with a possible D match to TRBD1 (6 bases). CDR3 length: 13 residues. V was clipped by 5 bases and J by 3 bases, with 10 bases between them. CDR1 and CDR2 (germline): SEHNR, FQNEAQ (reference sequence). CDR3 DNA sequence: TGTGCCAGCAGCGATCGACAGGACTATGGCTACACCTTC. It codes for CASSDRQDYGYTF.

This clonotype was observed a handful of times. The chain employs TRBV7-9 and TRBJ1-1; the D is unclear. V lost 5 bases and J lost 4, with 14 bases in between. Germline lookup yields CDR1 SEHNR and CDR2 FQNEAQ (reference sequence). This CDR3 spans 14 amino acids. The CDR3 coding sequence is TGTGCCAGCAGCCCATTGTATCGGACCACTGAAGCTTTCTTT. Its protein product is CASSPLYRTTEAFF.

The chain uses TRBV20-1 and TRBJ2-7; 8 positions agree with TRBD1. Trimming cost V 3 bases and J 4 bases; bases outside gene matches: 8. The length of the CDR3 is 14 residues. Germline V gene sequence: CDR1 DFQATT, CDR2 SNEGSKA (reference sequence). The CDR3 spells CSASGGTGDYEQYF. CDR3 DNA: TGCAGTGCTAGCGGCGGGACAGGAGATTACGAGCAGTACTTC.

The V gene is TRBV18, the J gene TRBJ1-1; TRBD1 might be the D (5 bases). Looked up from germline, CDR1 is KGHSH and CDR2 is LQKENI. The V end was cut by 1 base, the J end by 0 bases, with 12 bases between. This CDR3 is 16 amino acids long. Here the CDR3 reads CASSPQTTGLNTEAFF. The CDR3 DNA follows: TGTGCCAGCTCACCACAAACAACAGGATTGAACACTGAAGCTTTCTTT.

Only a few counts were recorded for this clonotype. V usage is TRBV7-2 and J usage is TRBJ2-2, with 11 nucleotides matching TRBD2. The CDR3 sequence is 17 residues long. The germline CDR1 and CDR2 sequences are SGHTA and FQGNSA. V shed 5 bases and J 8 bases; nucleotides not matched to a gene: 13. CDR3 sequence reads: CASSPSGLAVPGGELFF. CDR3 coding DNA: TGTGCCAGCAGCCCATCGGGACTAGCGGTCCCCGGGGGGGAGCTGTTTTTT.

The V gene is TRBV7-9, the J gene TRBJ2-7; 10 bases match TRBD2. From germline, CDR1 is SEHNR and CDR2 FQNEAQ (reference sequence). The CDR3 extends over 15 amino acids. J lost 6 bases, V lost 2 bases, and 7 bases had no gene match. The CDR3 loop is CASSLYGTSVAEQYF. CDR3 DNA sequence: TGTGCCAGCAGCTTATATGGGACTAGCGTCGCCGAGCAGTACTTC.

There are a few counts of this clonotype. The chain is built from TRBV4-1 and TRBJ2-1; D gene unclear. The CDR3 loop spans 17 amino acids. Looked up from germline, CDR1 is MGHRA and CDR2 is YSYEKL. Trimming took off 4 bases at V and 0 bases at J, with 16 bases between the two ends. CDR3 bases: TGCGCCAGCAGCCTAAGCGTTAGCCGAAGCTCCTACAATGAGCAGTTCTTC. Translation: CASSLSVSRSSYNEQFF.

The rearrangement uses TRBV25-1 and TRBJ2-5; D possibly corresponds to TRBD2 (6 bases). The V and J ends lost 2 bases and 5 bases respectively, with 15 bases between them. Germline V lookup: CDR1 MGHDK, CDR2 SYGVNS. This CDR3 is 15 amino acids long. Written as DNA, the CDR3 is TGTGCCAGCAGTGAAGCGGTCGATCGGGGGGAGACCCAGTACTTC. Translated, it gives CASSEAVDRGETQYF. Full variable domain (missing parts from reference TRBV25-1 and TRBJ2-5): EADIYQTPRYLVIGTGKKITLECSQTMGHDKMYWYQQDPGMELHLIHYSYGVNSTEKGDLSSESTVSRIRTEHFPLTLESARPSHTSQYLCASSEAVDRGETQYFGPGTRLLVL.

V usage is TRBV7-2 and J usage is TRBJ2-1, with D unclear. V gave up 0 bases and J gave up 7 bases, with 13 bases separating them. The CDR3 sequence is 15 residues long. CDR1 is SGHTA and CDR2 is FQGNSA in the germline V gene. The CDR3 DNA reads as TGTGCCAGCAGCTTAGCATCCAGGATAGGGAATGAGCAGTTCTTC. It encodes CASSLASRIGNEQFF.

The gene calls are TRBV7-9 and TRBJ2-7; D uncertain. CDR1 SEHNR and CDR2 FQNEAQ come from the germline V gene (reference sequence). The length of the CDR3 is 13 residues. V was pared by 5 bases and J by 3 bases, with 11 bases between. CDR3 DNA sequence: TGTGCCAGCAGCCCGCCCCCCCACTACGAGCAGTACTTC. Protein product: CASSPPPHYEQYF.